This entry is about one T cell receptor beta chain. These data are taken from a study of blood T cell repertoires in COVID-19. Study-wide background: Specimens from acute and convalescent COVID-19 originated in the United States, Italy and Spain. PBMCs, B-cell-depleted T cells, or T cells provided the cDNA or gDNA that made up the material.

Per the original methods: Amplifying reference gene primers gave estimates of nucleated cell counts. TCRdb keeps only in-frame clones here, not all; method: immunoSEQ multiplex PCR. That table furnishes V, J and clone size, whereas the DNA furnished D and trimming. The sample lists 65,000 to 90,000 clones; around 80% were seen once. The germline V gene has CDR1 LGHNA and CDR2 YSLEER. V lost 4 bases and J 1 base, leaving 16 bases between the germline ends. The CDR3 consists of 16 residues. Sequenced sample: peripheral blood. The TCR originated in a man aged 55 to 70 with acute or convalescent COVID-19. The chain recombines TRBV4-3 with TRBJ2-5; maybe TRBD2 (6 bases). CDR3 loop: CASSRREGGSQETQYF. DNA of the CDR3: TGCGCCAGCAGCCGCCGAGAAGGAGGGTCCCAAGAGACCCAGTACTTC.